The 6 T cell receptor beta chains below all came from one sample that was sequenced in a study of early T cells in non-severe SARS-CoV-2 infection. Using its own MiXCR run on the 5' RACE reads, TCRdb lists one record per CDR3 protein. Counted here are some 97,000 distinct CDR3 sequences, 8% to 13% occurring once; the ten biggest clones make up about 4.5%. The input for sequencing was whole blood, taken at baseline. These receptors were taken from an adult who was a healthcare worker with PCR-confirmed SARS-CoV-2 infection or an uninfected control (not recorded which).

The chain links TRBV20-1 to TRBJ2-1; TRBD1 matches 8 bases. Germline V gene sequence: CDR1 DFQATT, CDR2 SNEGSKA (reference sequence). The length of the CDR3 is 14 residues. With V trimmed by 5 bases and J by 4 bases, 7 bases remained unmatched. The CDR3, as DNA: TGCAGTGCTTCCCAGGGGGCAAAGTACAATGAGCAGTTCTTC. Translated, it gives CSASQGAKYNEQFF.

Points on this clonotype: A much larger clonotype is one base distant, so this may be a read error. This chain joins TRBV11-2 and TRBJ1-2; D remains ambiguous. The germline V gene encodes CDR1 SGHAT and CDR2 FQNNGV. The CDR3 has 15 residues. CDR3 sequence reads: CANSSRNGGSYGYTF. Here the CDR3 DNA reads TGTGCCAACAGCTCTCGGAACGGCGGATCCTATGGCTACACCTTC.

The chain uses TRBV20-1 and TRBJ1-5, with D perhaps matching TRBD1 (5 bases). CDR1 DFQATT and CDR2 SNEGSKA come from the germline V gene (reference sequence). The germline V and J ends were trimmed by 0 bases and 2 bases, with 8 bases remaining between them. CDR3 length: 14 residues. The CDR3 DNA sequence: TGCAGTGCTAGAGATCGCAGGGGCAATCAGCCCCAGCATTTT. Residues: CSARDRRGNQPQHF.

The sample holds a few counts of this clonotype. The V and J genes are TRBV5-1 and TRBJ2-7; 7 bases are a match to TRBD2. The CDR3 loop spans 15 amino acids. The V gene's germline CDR1 is SGHRS and CDR2 YFSETQ. V shed 4 bases, J shed 7 bases, and the junction held 14 bases outside the gene matches. The CDR3 DNA follows: TGCGCCAGCAGCCCGGAGGCGGGAGTCACGGGGGAGCAGTACTTC. This translates into CASSPEAGVTGEQYF.

This clonotype has at least ten counts. This chain links TRBV7-2 with TRBJ1-5; D may be TRBD1 (5 bases). V was clipped by 6 bases and J by 3 bases, with 18 bases between them. Per germline, CDR1 SGHTA and CDR2 FQGNSA. The CDR3 runs to 16 residues. The CDR3 here is CASRSEFRDANQPQHF. CDR3 DNA sequence: TGTGCCAGCAGGTCGGAGTTCAGGGACGCCAATCAGCCCCAGCATTTT.

This clonotype appeared a few times. The chain uses TRBV5-1 and TRBJ2-1; 8 bases match TRBD1. The CDR3 length is 16 residues. Germline CDR1 SGHRS, CDR2 YFSETQ. After removal of 0 bases from V and 8 bases from J, the junction contained 10 bases not matched to a gene. The CDR3 loop is CASSLGGGTGLYEQFF. The DNA of the CDR3 is TGCGCCAGCAGCTTGGGGGGCGGGACAGGTCTCTATGAGCAGTTCTTC.